The present TCR beta chain was sequenced within a study of cytomegalovirus exposure and HLA in healthy donors (dated by TCRdb to between 2016 and 2019). Broadly, across the study: An earlier analysis of approximately 600 of the donors reported about 250 Gb of sequence data and some 120 million unique TCR beta sequences from roughly 200 million T cells. Roughly 300 gigabases of sequencing data and approximately 93 million unique TCR sequences were included in an early release covering 550 to 650 HLA-typed donors. Of the roughly 420 genotyped donors, approximately 81% were placed in the genetic ancestry cluster associated with self-reported Caucasian donors. The study aimed to test whether signatures of past pathogen exposure could be identified by cataloging public T cell receptors. The study profiled the T cell repertoires of around 700 subjects by immunosequencing and related them to cytomegalovirus serostatus. In addition to the first cohort of approximately 670 subjects, a separate validation cohort of 100 to 150 different subjects was used. To predict cytomegalovirus infection status, the study combined high-throughput TCR immunosequencing, statistical association of individual TCRs with disease status, and machine learning. In a later analysis, previously published TCR beta repertoires from roughly 710 donors were re-analyzed and high-resolution HLA genotyping was added so that TCR occurrence patterns could be studied. In the later analysis, no new phenotypic data were used to find candidate immune exposures; instead, reliance was placed on TCR beta sequences and their occurrence across donors. An earlier analysis of fewer than 700 of the donors applied high-throughput TCR beta sequencing to assess whether each TCR beta V gene segment acted as functional or pseudogenic. Alongside the repertoire data, information on donor age, sex, ethnicity and CMV serostatus was compiled. Genome-wide SNP genotypes for about three fifths of the 666 donors were used in a later genetic analysis, which treated that subset as a discovery cohort. All discovery cohort repertoires had been generated using a single sequencing platform. HLA typing covered class I and class II loci at four-digit resolution. Typing coverage differed by locus: A, B, C, DRB1 and DQB1 were typed in roughly 620-630 donors, DQA1 in 500 to 550, DPA1 in 600 to 610, and DPB1 in around 440. Several DR-DQ haplotypes were handled as single units for association and clustering because linkage in the cohort was strong. On average, around 230,000 unique TCR beta nucleotide sequences were sequenced per donor among about 400 genotyped donors of the cohort, with around 19% of those sequences being non-productive.

To prepare the library, the immunoSEQ multiplex PCR assay was applied. A mixture of 60 forward primers for TCR Vbeta segments and 13 reverse primers for TCR Jbeta segments was used in the multiplex PCR. The CDR3 region of rearranged TCR beta genes was amplified from genomic DNA with a multiplex PCR assay. The amplified TCR beta libraries were sequenced on the Illumina HiSeq System as 87-base-pair reads. In the paper's pipeline: A later analysis counted about 82 million unique TCR beta chains across the approximately 700 repertoires, and some 12 million of these chains were shared by at least two donors. Raw reads were error-corrected and collapsed into unique sequences by a nearest-neighbor algorithm in which closely related sequences were merged to remove PCR and sequencing errors. Alignment of CDR3 sequences to IMGT reference sequences was used to assign V, D and J gene segments. For a sequence to be retained, a match of at least six nucleotides was required to both a V gene segment and a J gene segment. A rearrangement was called productive if the CDR3 had no stop codons and remained in frame with V and J, and every other rearrangement was called non-productive. CDR3 was defined according to IMGT convention as the region running from the second conserved V-encoded cysteine to the conserved J-encoded phenylalanine. Sequences without an unambiguous match to a single V gene segment were excluded from the earlier analysis of 500 to 700 of the donors. An earlier analysis of 587 of the donors called V segments functional above 56.7% productive rearrangements and segregating when the between-donor standard deviation exceeded 5%. A statistical classification framework was developed to diagnose cytomegalovirus status using the catalog of TCR beta chain sequences. V and J gene assignment, in a later analysis, came from comparing TCR nucleotide sequences with IMGT/GENE-DB human TR gene sequences. In a later analysis, CDR3 sequences and most-parsimonious VDJ recombination scenarios were assigned using the TCRdist pipeline. In a later analysis, each TCR beta chain was defined by its CDR3 amino acid sequence together with its V-gene family, and reads lacking a unique V-gene family were excluded. A later analysis removed several hundred highly shared, low-generation-probability nucleotide sequences to deal with suspected cross-contamination and a sequencing artifact. For each public chain, a later analysis derived a clonal expansion index from normalized ranks of inferred template counts within each repertoire. A later analysis computed generation probabilities with a VDJ recombination model fitted to out-of-frame rearrangements, and checked the results against IGoR. In a later analysis, TCR-TCR, TCR-HLA and TCR-CMV co-occurrence was scored with hypergeometric tests, and a repertoire-size bias correction was applied to TCR pairs. False discovery rates were estimated in a later analysis by permuting HLA or CMV assignments 20 times. In a later analysis, co-occurring TCRs were grouped using DBSCAN, with TCRdist sequence similarity added in when clustering inside HLA-allele-positive subsets. Co-occurrence clustering excluded repertoires with fewer than 30,000 or more than 120,000 public chains, plus five with anomalous nucleotide sharing. In its TCRdb copy, this immuneACCESS table keeps in-frame sequences only and misses some clones. Where compared with another copy, unresolved V genes explain less than half of these, and the others have no known cause. Clonal size and the V and J genes are those of that table, whereas D and trimming came from the DNA. A total of roughly 61,000 clones appear in this sample, roughly 90% of them only once. The leading ten clones occupy roughly 1.6% of the sample.

With respect to this clone: Its cognate antigen has yet to be identified. It has no much larger one-base neighbor in the sample; base qualities were not kept.

CDR1 and CDR2 (MGHRA, YSYEKL) derive from the germline V gene. V lost 2 bases and J lost 2 bases, and the count of bases not matched to a germline gene is 7. The CDR3 runs 18 residues from the cysteine to the phenylalanine. The kept DNA is CDR3 alone, 54 bases in frame from the first base. The cohort consisted of some 730 healthy bone marrow donors. All cohort members were sampled while nominally healthy, although unrecorded immune exposures were likely present. The donor tested CMV seropositive, placing the donor among the approximately 290 seropositive members of the cohort. A peripheral blood sample was collected from each donor, and TCR beta sequencing was performed on peripheral blood mononuclear cells. The Qiagen DNeasy Blood Extraction Kit was used to extract genomic DNA from the blood cell samples. Points the paper makes about the study in general: A later genetic analysis associated a missense DCLRE1C variant with V-gene and J-gene trimming of TCR beta chains, and an independent cohort replicated the association. It was suggested by the authors that the approach could potentially be generalized to other disease states and immunological phenotypes. Because HLA typing was unavailable for some donors at each locus, only the typed subset was used in association tests. A further reported finding was that TCR beta sequences accurately predicted the HLA-A and HLA-B alleles for most subjects in the first cohort. The presence/absence analyses assumed that sequencing depth was roughly uniform across donors, and that assumption may not be true. In a later analysis, more than 15,000 TCR beta sequences were associated with specific HLA alleles at a false discovery rate of 0.05. A later genetic analysis reported fewer N-insertions in productive TCRs among donors in an Asian-associated ancestry cluster than the roughly 670-donor mean. Assigning TCR associations to individual alleles was difficult when HLA alleles, especially DR and DQ, strongly co-occurred. Broadly in line with IMGT annotations, most TCR beta V segments showed up in productive rearrangements about 90% or about 30% of the time in an earlier analysis of roughly 590 of the donors. A cluster of highly shared sequence variants was judged likely to be a technical artifact of the sequencing pipeline. Cytomegalovirus status was reported to be diagnosed by the classifier with high specificity and sensitivity in both the original and validation cohorts. According to a later analysis, parvovirus B19, influenza, CMV and Epstein-Barr virus appeared linked to several top co-occurrence clusters. Correlated functional status among segregating V segments might reflect linkage disequilibrium, but an unknown experimental factor could not be ruled out. In the study, 150 to 200 TCR beta chains were listed as associated with cytomegalovirus. According to a later analysis, TCR association rates differed among HLA loci, with DRB1 alleles showing the most associated TCRs and HLA-C alleles showing the fewest. About 17 rarely observed V segments, including chromosome 9 orphons, were excluded from the earlier analysis of about 600 of the donors because counts were too low. In vitro tests confirmed that a few of the cytomegalovirus-associated TCR beta chains recognize cytomegalovirus antigens. In a later analysis, HLA-associated TCR beta chains showed more clonal expansion and lower generation probabilities than non-associated chains that were equally common. The only immune exposure information available for the cohort was CMV serostatus. Some IMGT-functional V segments, including TRBV6-2 and TRBV6-3, could not be distinguished by the 87-base-pair reads and were therefore excluded. Most CMV-associated TCR beta chains appeared to be HLA-restricted in a later analysis, and the HLA associations seemed to be driven largely by CMV exposure. Across donors, most TCR sequences were observed very rarely, whereas some public TCRs were present in many individuals. This cohort had only TCR beta chains sequenced, and the lack of alpha or paired-chain data limited which features could be detected.

The TCR originated in a man aged 30 to 39 in good health and CMV-seropositive. The sequenced sample consisted of PBMCs. The V and J segments used are TRBV4-1 and TRBJ2-7, with TRBD2 matching 15 junction bases. The DNA sequence is TGCGCCAGCAGCCAATTGGGACTAGCGGGAGGACGTACCTACGAGCAGTACTTC. Translated, this gives CASSQLGLAGGRTYEQYF.